These 26 T cell receptor beta chains share one sample of origin, sequenced in a study of radiotherapy plus CTLA-4 blockade in lung cancer. Measured with immunoSEQ multiplex PCR; TCRdb has only the in-frame clones, and not every one. The data contain over 95,000 clones, about four fifths of them seen just once; the ten biggest clones take up around 2.8%. The sequencing here drew on peripheral blood, taken from a patient treated with radiotherapy plus ipilimumab. These receptors were collected from a human donor with non-small cell lung cancer who had a partial response to radiotherapy plus ipilimumab. Some clones in this sample may be carry-over from other donors' samples.

The CDR3 is CASRFGGRGTEAFF. DNA for the CDR3: TGTGCCAGCAGGTTTGGGGGGCGGGGGACTGAAGCTTTCTTT. The V and J genes are TRBV6-1 and TRBJ1-1, with D tentatively TRBD1 (6 bases). Looked up from germline, CDR1 is MNHNS and CDR2 is SASEGT. V lost 6 bases to trimming and J lost 5 bases, with 16 bases between them. The CDR3 contains 14 residues.

The chain carries TRBV19 and TRBJ2-1; D remains ambiguous. The V gene's germline CDR1 is LNHDA and CDR2 SQIVND (reference sequence). Trimming took 9 bases from V and 4 from J, leaving 19 bases between them. This CDR3 has 15 amino acids. CDR3: CASRRVHLNYNEQFF. DNA of the CDR3: TGTGCCAGCCGCCGTGTACACCTGAATTACAATGAGCAGTTCTTC.

The chain uses TRBV19 and TRBJ2-2, with a weak D call TRBD1 (6 bases). Looked up from germline, CDR1 is LNHDA and CDR2 is SQIVND (reference sequence). The ends were cut back, 6 bases at V and 2 bases at J, with 19 bases in the middle. The CDR3 runs to 17 residues. The CDR3 coding sequence is TGTGCCAGTAGACCGACAGGACGTCTATTTAACACCGGGGAGCTGTTTTTT. Protein product: CASRPTGRLFNTGELFF.

The chain recombines TRBV7-7 with TRBJ2-5; maybe TRBD2 (5 bases). From germline, CDR1 is SSHAT and CDR2 FNYEAQ (reference sequence). V lost 3 bases to trimming and J lost 9 bases, with 17 bases between them. The CDR3 loop spans 14 amino acids. The chain's CDR3 is CASSLSGRDRPQYF. Written as DNA, the CDR3 is TGTGCCAGCAGCTTGTCGGGGAGAGACCGGCCCCAGTACTTC.

The chain has TRBV6-5 and TRBJ1-2, with a tentative D call TRBD1 (5 bases). Germline V gene data show CDR1 as MNHEY and CDR2 as SVGAGI. CDR3 size: 13 residues. The V end was cut by 5 bases, the J end by 8 bases, with 15 bases between. The CDR3 protein is CASSRTAGKGYTF. Here the CDR3 DNA reads TGTGCCAGCAGTCGAACAGCAGGGAAGGGCTACACCTTC.

This clone was detected only a few times. The chain recombines TRBV19 with TRBJ1-1; TRBD1 matches at 9 bases. This CDR3 has 13 residues. CDR1 LNHDA and CDR2 SQIVND come from the germline V gene (reference sequence). The V gene end was trimmed by 5 bases and the J gene end by 11 bases; junction bases not matched to a gene: 9. The CDR3 here is CASSADRGGMAFF. The DNA of the CDR3 is TGTGCCAGTAGTGCCGACAGGGGGGGAATGGCTTTCTTT.

This chain joins TRBV6-1 and TRBJ1-3; D is perhaps TRBD1 (6 bases). This CDR3 contains 15 residues. Trimming took 5 bases from V and 4 from J, leaving 15 bases between them. Germline-derived CDR1 and CDR2 are MNHNS and SASEGT. Here the CDR3 DNA reads TGTGCCAGCAGTTCCGCAGGGGCTGGGGGAAACACCATATATTTT. Translating it yields CASSSAGAGGNTIYF.

The V and J genes are TRBV29-1 and TRBJ2-6; D uncertain. The V end was cut by 0 bases, the J end by 0 bases, with 12 bases between. The germline gives CDR1 SQVTM, CDR2 ANQGSEA. The CDR3 loop spans 17 amino acids. The CDR3 loop is CSVEDPRMASGANVLTF. CDR3 DNA: TGCAGCGTTGAAGATCCTCGTATGGCCTCTGGGGCCAACGTCCTGACTTTC.

This rearrangement joins TRBV5-1 to TRBJ2-1; TRBD2 matches at 13 bases. The CDR3 is 18 residues long. After removal of 0 bases from V and 2 bases from J, the junction contained 5 bases not matched to a gene. Looked up from germline, CDR1 is SGHRS and CDR2 is YFSETQ. The CDR3 spells CASSLALGLAGPYNEQFF. CDR3 DNA sequence: TGCGCCAGCAGCTTGGCCTTGGGACTAGCGGGACCCTACAATGAGCAGTTCTTC.

The rearrangement joins TRBV7-8 to TRBJ2-5; D remains unclear. CDR1 is SGHVS, CDR2 FQNEAQ, per germline. The V end was cut by 5 bases, the J end by 5 bases, with 6 bases between. The CDR3 has 11 amino acids. The CDR3 DNA is TGTGCCAGCAGCCCCCTGGAGACCCAGTACTTC. This sequence encodes CASSPLETQYF.

The rearrangement links TRBV2 to TRBJ2-7; 13 bases align to TRBD2. Unmatched junction bases numbered 12, after V lost 10 bases and J lost 0 bases. The germline CDR1 and CDR2 sequences are SNHLY and FYNNEI. The CDR3 is 17 residues long. The CDR3 here is CATPPAGLAGFSYEQYF. CDR3 nucleotide sequence: TGTGCCACCCCGCCCGCGGGACTAGCGGGGTTCTCCTACGAGCAGTACTTC.

The chain carries TRBV2 and TRBJ1-5; perhaps TRBD1 as D (5 bases). The CDR3 spans 16 residues. Germline assignment: CDR1 SNHLY and CDR2 FYNNEI. The germline V and J ends were trimmed by 7 bases and 0 bases, with 16 bases remaining between them. The CDR3 bases are TGTGCCAGCACCGAAAGCGGGGGATATAGCAATCAGCCCCAGCATTTT. Amino acids: CASTESGGYSNQPQHF.

The J gene is TRBJ1-2, the V gene TRBV5-5; possible D gene TRBD1, 5 bases. This CDR3 has 15 amino acids. The V end lost 4 bases, the J end lost 4 bases, and 17 bases lay between the germline ends. Germline values: CDR1 SGHKS, CDR2 YYEKEE (reference sequence). The CDR3 is CASSIGPGSSYGYTF. The CDR3 DNA sequence: TGTGCCAGCAGCATAGGACCAGGGTCATCCTATGGCTACACCTTC.

The V and J genes are TRBV28 and TRBJ1-5, with 11 bases identical to TRBD1. Germline CDR1 and CDR2: MDHEN and SYDVKM. This CDR3 region has 15 residues. Trimming took 7 bases from V and 3 from J; bases not matched to a gene: 5. The CDR3 loop is CASNGQGANNQPQHF. DNA of the CDR3: TGTGCCAGCAACGGACAGGGGGCGAACAATCAGCCCCAGCATTTT.

This clone was recorded once. CDR3 coding DNA: TGTGCCTGGAGTGCTAGCGGGAGGCAAGAGACCCAGTACTTC. It codes for CAWSASGRQETQYF. The chain uses TRBV30 and TRBJ2-5; 11 bases are a match to TRBD2. The trim removed 1 base at V and 2 bases at J, leaving 0 bases unmatched. The germline V gene encodes CDR1 GTSNPN and CDR2 SVGIG (reference sequence). The CDR3 sequence is 14 residues long.

The sample holds one count of this clone. The junction differs from germline at one of its ends, possibly a read error. Other DNA sequences in the sample encode the same CDR3. The chain recombines TRBV6-5 with TRBJ2-2, with D unresolved. Germline CDR1 and CDR2: MNHEY and SVGAGI. The CDR3 runs 14 residues. CDR3 sequence (DNA): TGCGCCAGCAGTTACCTACCGAGTACCGGGGAGCTGTTTTTT. Encoded protein: CASSYLPSTGELFF.

This clone was counted only a few times. The chain joins TRBV28 to TRBJ1-2; 8 bases align to TRBD1. This CDR3 contains 15 residues. Per germline, CDR1 MDHEN and CDR2 SYDVKM. The J segment lost 2 bases and the V segment lost 5 bases, leaving 7 bases of the junction unmatched. The CDR3 reads CASSLLRTGNYGYTF. The CDR3, as DNA: TGTGCCAGCAGTCTCCTCCGGACAGGGAACTATGGCTACACCTTC.

This chain links TRBV6-1 with TRBJ1-1; the match to TRBD1 covers 7 bases. CDR1 MNHNS and CDR2 SASEGT come from the germline V gene. This CDR3 spans 13 amino acids. V gave up 6 bases and J gave up 3 bases; unmatched junction bases: 4. CDR3 nucleotides: TGTGCCAGCAGCTTGACAGGGCACACTGAAGCTTTCTTT. Amino acid sequence: CASSLTGHTEAFF.

The chain links TRBV6-5 to TRBJ2-2; tentative D call: TRBD2 (5 bases). Per germline, CDR1 MNHEY and CDR2 SVGAGI. The germline V and J ends were trimmed by 4 bases and 1 base, with 7 bases remaining between them. The CDR3 loop spans 14 amino acids. The chain's CDR3 is CASSLLVNTGELFF. The CDR3 nucleotides are TGTGCCAGCAGTTTACTAGTGAACACCGGGGAGCTGTTTTTT.

The chain combines TRBV6-1 with TRBJ2-3; 7 bases map to TRBD1. The germline V gene has CDR1 MNHNS and CDR2 SASEGT. The CDR3 covers 15 residues. V trimming: 6 bases; J trimming: 6 bases; junction bases outside the gene matches: 12. The CDR3 loop is CASRTDRVSPDTQYF. The CDR3, as DNA: TGTGCCAGCAGGACAGACAGGGTGTCCCCCGATACGCAGTATTTT.

The gene calls are TRBV4-2 and TRBJ2-7; 8 bases agree with TRBD2. In germline, CDR1 is LGHNA, CDR2 YNFKEQ. The ends lost 2 bases at V and 1 base at J; junction bases unmatched: 7. The CDR3 runs 16 residues. The CDR3 nucleotides are TGTGCCAGCAGCCAATTAGGCGGGGGGCCTTCCTACGAGCAGTACTTC. It codes for CASSQLGGGPSYEQYF.

The gene calls are TRBV28 and TRBJ1-1; D is uncertain. V dropped 1 base and J dropped 7 bases, with 13 bases sitting between them. Germline V gene lookup returns CDR1 MDHEN and CDR2 SYDVKM. The CDR3 runs 14 residues. The DNA for the CDR3 is TGTGCCAGCAGTTTATATTCAAGAACATATGAAGCTTTCTTT. The encoded protein is CASSLYSRTYEAFF. The complete variable domain, with remaining parts taken from reference TRBV28 and TRBJ1-1, reads DVKVTQSSRYLVKRTGEKVFLECVQDMDHENMFWYRQDPGLGLRLIYFSYDVKMKEKGDIPEGYSVSREKKERFSLILESASTNQTSMYLCASSLYSRTYEAFFGQGTRLTVV.

The chain employs TRBV7-9 and TRBJ2-5; 9 positions match TRBD2. With V trimmed by 5 bases and J by 4 bases, 2 bases remained unmatched. Germline V gene lookup returns CDR1 SEHNR and CDR2 FQNEAQ (reference sequence). This CDR3 region has 13 residues. The CDR3 sequence is CASSDSGRETQYF. As DNA, the CDR3 is TGTGCCAGCAGCGATAGCGGGAGAGAGACCCAGTACTTC.

V gene TRBV18 combines with J gene TRBJ2-7, with TRBD2 matching over 13 bases. The CDR3 extends over 15 amino acids. The V gene end was trimmed by 6 bases and the J gene end by 2 bases; junction bases not matched to a gene: 4. Germline values: CDR1 KGHSH, CDR2 LQKENI. The CDR3 loop reads CASSPTSGGPYEQYF. The CDR3 DNA is TGTGCCAGCTCGCCGACTAGCGGGGGGCCCTACGAGCAGTACTTC. Complete variable domain (other parts from reference TRBV18 and TRBJ2-7): NAGVMQNPRHLVRRRGQEARLRCSPMKGHSHVYWYRQLPEEGLKFMVYLQKENIIDESGMPKERFSAEFPKEGPSILRIQQVVRGDSAAYFCASSPTSGGPYEQYFGPGTRLTVT.

This clone was seen a single time. The chain uses TRBV4-2 and TRBJ1-2; possible D gene TRBD1, 5 bases. The CDR3 runs to 13 residues. The germline V and J ends were trimmed by 4 bases and 3 bases, with 9 bases remaining between them. CDR1 LGHNA and CDR2 YNFKEQ come from the germline V gene. Written as DNA, the CDR3 is TGTGCCAGCAGCCCCAGGGCCGACTATGGCTACACCTTC. It codes for CASSPRADYGYTF.

The CDR3 loop reads CASSVTGASYEQYF. In nucleotides, the CDR3 is TGCGCCAGCAGCGTAACAGGGGCTTCCTACGAGCAGTACTTC. The chain combines TRBV5-1 with TRBJ2-7; 7 bases are shared with TRBD1. Losses at the gene ends were 4 bases for V and 1 base for J; bases not matched to a gene: 5. Germline-derived CDR1 and CDR2 are SGHRS and YFSETQ. This CDR3 region has 14 residues.